This record concerns one T cell receptor (beta chain) sequence. This entry is derived from a study of blood T cells in healthy people across ages. In each sample, at least 7 million PBMCs were isolated. V was pared by 4 bases and J by 6 bases, with 8 bases of the junction left unmatched. CDR3 length: 16 residues. The germline CDR1 and CDR2 sequences are MNHEY and SVGEGT. Sample-barcoded 5' priming and a J-beta primer mix drove a second PCR of about 7 to 11 cycles. TCRdb independently ran MiXCR on the 5' RACE reads; one entry per CDR3 protein. This table has roughly 2 million distinct CDR3 sequences, 40% to 55% appearing once.

This chain uses TRBV6-2 or TRBV6-3 with TRBJ1-5; 11 nucleotides align to TRBD1. The origin of this receptor is a woman aged 40-49 years in good health. Sequenced: blood. Written as DNA, the CDR3 is TGTGCCAGCAGTTTGACGGACAGGGGGCGCGGTCAGCCCCAGCATTTT. Its translation is CASSLTDRGRGQPQHF.